This T cell receptor beta chain was sequenced during a study of Ad26.COV2.S vaccination and SARS-CoV-2 variants. On the study more broadly: In the study, Ad26.COV2.S was injected intramuscularly once, or twice 56 days apart. Broader study findings: The TCR breadth and depth analyses may have produced an underestimate of total T cell responses.

Treatment noted: around 19 received Ad26.COV2.S at low or high dose, single or two shots; roughly five received placebo; per-sample allocation not given. Repertoires come from day 63 after the first vaccine or placebo injection. On this clone: Its antigen is currently unknown.

Germline CDR1 reads SGHAT; CDR2 reads FQNNGV. Between the trimmed V and J ends, which lost 1 base and 2 bases, there was a span of 19 bases. The CDR3 sequence is 18 residues long. The repertoire was sequenced with immunoSEQ multiplex PCR; TCRdb's copy has only in-frame clones and lacks some. The table includes about 320,000 clones, about 86% detected once. The receptor was isolated from a person aged 18-65 years who received the Ad26.COV2.S COVID-19 vaccine or a placebo. Sequences were derived from peripheral blood, sampled in a trial of Ad26.COV2.S vaccine versus placebo. This sequence joins TRBV11-2 and TRBJ2-3; D is possibly TRBD1 (6 bases). The chain's CDR3 is CASSLVLFRGSYTDTQYF. CDR3 nucleotides: TGTGCCAGCAGCTTAGTTCTGTTCAGGGGATCCTACACAGATACGCAGTATTTT.